The rows below give T cell receptor beta chains drawn from one sample of a study of CD8 T cells in ankylosing spondylitis. MiXCR, applied by TCRdb to the 5' RACE reads, yields one record per CDR3 protein. The data contain some 130,000 distinct CDR3 sequences, 5.5% to 7.5% of them singletons. The specimen was blood, either unsorted or a sorted T cell fraction (not recorded which). These receptors were taken from a female donor with ankylosing spondylitis or in good health (not recorded which). Each CDR3 is given with its conserved first and last residue. The D gene is left open where the match is weak. Only some rows state a clone size, as once, few, many or a class for expanded clones.

clone_size: NA; j_call: TRBJ2-5; v_call: TRBV5-1; d_call: TRBD1; cdr3_aa: CASSPAATGGETQYF; cdr3_nt: TGCGCCAGCAGCCCAGCGGCGACAGGGGGGGAGACCCAGTACTTC
clone_size: NA; j_call: TRBJ2-7; v_call: TRBV18; d_call: NA; cdr3_aa: CASSPPRHRYEQYF; cdr3_nt: TGTGCCAGCTCACCACCCAGGCATCGCTACGAGCAGTACTTC
clone_size: NA; j_call: TRBJ1-4; v_call: TRBV7-9; d_call: NA; cdr3_aa: CASSLATGRMHEKLFF; cdr3_nt: TGTGCCAGCAGCTTAGCGACAGGACGGATGCATGAAAAACTGTTTTTT
clone_size: many; j_call: TRBJ1-1; v_call: TRBV20-1; d_call: TRBD1; cdr3_aa: CSARAGTGEAFF; cdr3_nt: TGCAGTGCTAGGGCCGGGACAGGTGAAGCTTTCTTT
clone_size: few; j_call: TRBJ1-1; v_call: TRBV6-1; d_call: NA; cdr3_aa: CASREGNTEAFF; cdr3_nt: TGTGCCAGCAGGGAAGGGAACACTGAAGCTTTCTTT
clone_size: many; j_call: TRBJ2-7; v_call: TRBV4-1; d_call: NA; cdr3_aa: CASGKYQGKPYEQYF; cdr3_nt: TGCGCCAGCGGAAAATACCAGGGGAAACCCTACGAGCAGTACTTC
clone_size: many; j_call: TRBJ2-5; v_call: TRBV7-2; d_call: TRBD1; cdr3_aa: CASSLDRGVQETQYF; cdr3_nt: TGTGCCAGCAGCTTAGACAGGGGCGTCCAAGAGACCCAGTACTTC
clone_size: many; j_call: TRBJ2-3; v_call: TRBV24-1; d_call: TRBD2; cdr3_aa: CATSEPPLAGGRWTQYF; cdr3_nt: TGTGCCACCAGTGAACCCCCTCTAGCGGGGGGGCGTTGGACGCAGTATTTT
clone_size: many; j_call: TRBJ2-5; v_call: TRBV7-2; d_call: NA; cdr3_aa: CASSTTGQGRGETQYF; cdr3_nt: TGTGCCAGCAGCACCACCGGACAAGGTCGAGGAGAGACCCAGTACTTC
clone_size: many; j_call: TRBJ1-3; v_call: TRBV3-1; d_call: NA; cdr3_aa: CASSAQGRRSGNTIYF; cdr3_nt: TGTGCCAGCAGCGCCCAGGGACGGCGGTCGGGAAACACCATATATTTT
clone_size: many; j_call: TRBJ1-4; v_call: TRBV15; d_call: NA; cdr3_aa: CATSKPFPPNEKLFF; cdr3_nt: TGTGCCACCAGCAAGCCCTTCCCGCCTAATGAAAAACTGTTTTTT
clone_size: many; j_call: TRBJ1-6; v_call: TRBV12-3/TRBV12-4; d_call: TRBD1; cdr3_aa: CASTSGQGLNSPLHF; cdr3_nt: TGTGCCAGCACCTCGGGACAGGGACTAAATTCACCCCTCCACTTT
clone_size: many; j_call: TRBJ2-7; v_call: TRBV20-1; d_call: NA; cdr3_aa: CSAKDGTQDPYEQYF; cdr3_nt: TGCAGTGCTAAAGACGGGACGCAGGATCCCTACGAGCAGTACTTC
clone_size: many; j_call: TRBJ1-1; v_call: TRBV12-3/TRBV12-4; d_call: NA; cdr3_aa: CASSFGQGEAFF; cdr3_nt: TGTGCCAGCAGTTTCGGCCAGGGAGAAGCTTTCTTT
clone_size: many; j_call: TRBJ1-5; v_call: TRBV19; d_call: NA; cdr3_aa: CASKWRGAQSNQPQHF; cdr3_nt: TGTGCCAGTAAGTGGAGGGGGGCGCAGAGCAATCAGCCCCAGCATTTT
clone_size: many; j_call: TRBJ1-5; v_call: TRBV18; d_call: NA; cdr3_aa: CASSNTGNQPQHF; cdr3_nt: TGTGCCAGCTCAAACACAGGCAATCAGCCCCAGCATTTT
clone_size: many; j_call: TRBJ1-1; v_call: TRBV27; d_call: NA; cdr3_aa: CASSRYPGLEAFF; cdr3_nt: TGTGCCAGCAGTCGCTACCCCGGGCTCGAAGCTTTCTTT
clone_size: many; j_call: TRBJ1-5; v_call: TRBV5-1; d_call: TRBD1; cdr3_aa: CASSSLPGTGVSDQPQHF; cdr3_nt: TGCGCCAGCAGCTCCCTACCCGGGACAGGCGTTTCTGACCAGCCCCAGCATTTT
clone_size: many; j_call: TRBJ2-5; v_call: TRBV6-2/TRBV6-3; d_call: TRBD1; cdr3_aa: CASTLRHLRQGHETQYF; cdr3_nt: TGTGCCAGCACCTTACGGCACCTTAGACAGGGCCACGAGACCCAGTACTTC
clone_size: many; j_call: TRBJ1-6; v_call: TRBV5-5; d_call: NA; cdr3_aa: CASSLVAAFSSYNSPLHF; cdr3_nt: TGTGCCAGCAGCTTGGTGGCAGCTTTTAGCTCCTATAATTCACCCCTCCACTTT
clone_size: many; j_call: TRBJ2-2; v_call: TRBV5-1; d_call: TRBD2; cdr3_aa: CASSSSGGTKSSNTGELFF; cdr3_nt: TGCGCCAGCAGCTCCAGCGGGGGGACCAAATCATCCAACACCGGGGAGCTGTTTTTT
clone_size: NA; j_call: TRBJ1-1; v_call: TRBV6-1; d_call: NA; cdr3_aa: CASSQGEWVVTEAFF; cdr3_nt: TGTGCCAGCAGCCAGGGCGAGTGGGTAGTCACTGAAGCTTTCTTT
clone_size: few; j_call: TRBJ2-7; v_call: TRBV19; d_call: TRBD1; cdr3_aa: CASSFRDRYEQYF; cdr3_nt: TGTGCCAGTAGTTTCCGGGACAGGTACGAGCAGTACTTC
clone_size: many; j_call: TRBJ1-1; v_call: TRBV6-2/TRBV6-3; d_call: NA; cdr3_aa: CASSYSFSDSLNTEAFF; cdr3_nt: TGTGCCAGCAGTTACTCCTTTTCGGACAGTCTGAACACTGAAGCTTTCTTT
clone_size: many; j_call: TRBJ2-3; v_call: TRBV28; d_call: NA; cdr3_aa: CASSLRLARRGTDTQYF; cdr3_nt: TGTGCCAGCAGTTTAAGGCTAGCGAGGAGGGGCACAGATACGCAGTATTTT
clone_size: many; j_call: TRBJ2-7; v_call: TRBV20-1; d_call: NA; cdr3_aa: CSAREGDEQYF; cdr3_nt: TGCAGTGCTAGAGAAGGGGACGAGCAGTACTTC
clone_size: many; j_call: TRBJ1-1; v_call: TRBV12-3/TRBV12-4; d_call: NA; cdr3_aa: CASSLGQVSGAFF; cdr3_nt: TGTGCCAGCAGTTTAGGTCAGGTTTCGGGAGCTTTCTTT
clone_size: many; j_call: TRBJ1-1; v_call: TRBV5-1; d_call: NA; cdr3_aa: CASSLDIESEAFF; cdr3_nt: TGCGCCAGCAGCTTGGACATAGAGAGTGAAGCTTTCTTT
clone_size: many; j_call: TRBJ2-2; v_call: TRBV5-1; d_call: NA; cdr3_aa: CASSLDAGHTGELFF; cdr3_nt: TGCGCCAGCAGCTTGGATGCAGGTCACACCGGGGAGCTGTTTTTT
clone_size: many; j_call: TRBJ1-1; v_call: TRBV12-3/TRBV12-4; d_call: TRBD1; cdr3_aa: CASSGDRDSSEAFF; cdr3_nt: TGTGCCAGCAGCGGGGACAGGGACAGCTCTGAAGCTTTCTTT
clone_size: many; j_call: TRBJ1-2; v_call: TRBV18; d_call: NA; cdr3_aa: CASSPQAGDGYTF; cdr3_nt: TGTGCCAGCTCACCACAGGCCGGCGATGGCTACACCTTC
clone_size: many; j_call: TRBJ1-2; v_call: TRBV12-3/TRBV12-4; d_call: NA; cdr3_aa: CASSLQGFSGYTF; cdr3_nt: TGTGCCAGCAGTTTACAGGGGTTTAGTGGCTACACCTTC
clone_size: many; j_call: TRBJ2-1; v_call: TRBV5-1; d_call: NA; cdr3_aa: CASSFGVLGDNEQFF; cdr3_nt: TGCGCCAGCAGCTTTGGGGTTCTAGGCGACAATGAGCAGTTCTTC
clone_size: many; j_call: TRBJ1-1; v_call: TRBV5-1; d_call: NA; cdr3_aa: CASSLEGQRSNTEAFF; cdr3_nt: TGCGCCAGCAGCTTGGAAGGACAGAGATCGAACACTGAAGCTTTCTTT
clone_size: NA; j_call: TRBJ1-1; v_call: TRBV20-1; d_call: TRBD1; cdr3_aa: CSATTSGTGLSLLSPEAFF; cdr3_nt: TGCAGTGCTACCACCTCCGGGACAGGGCTTTCCCTGCTGTCCCCTGAAGCTTTCTTT
clone_size: many; j_call: TRBJ1-5; v_call: TRBV27; d_call: NA; cdr3_aa: CASSSWAGLYSNQPQHF; cdr3_nt: TGTGCCAGCAGTTCATGGGCAGGACTCTATAGCAATCAGCCCCAGCATTTT
clone_size: many; j_call: TRBJ2-7; v_call: TRBV3-1; d_call: NA; cdr3_aa: CASSQWGTYEQYF; cdr3_nt: TGTGCCAGCAGCCAATGGGGGACCTACGAGCAGTACTTC
clone_size: many; j_call: TRBJ2-1; v_call: TRBV6-1; d_call: TRBD1; cdr3_aa: CASRIRDRSYNEQFF; cdr3_nt: TGTGCCAGCAGAATCCGGGACAGGTCCTACAATGAGCAGTTCTTC
clone_size: many; j_call: TRBJ1-6; v_call: TRBV3-1; d_call: NA; cdr3_aa: CASSQAPRGVGDSPLHF; cdr3_nt: TGTGCCAGCAGCCAAGCGCCCCGGGGGGTGGGGGATTCACCCCTCCACTTT
clone_size: few; j_call: TRBJ1-4; v_call: TRBV20-1; d_call: NA; cdr3_aa: CSAWKGNEKLFF; cdr3_nt: TGCAGTGCGTGGAAGGGGAATGAAAAACTGTTTTTT
clone_size: many; j_call: TRBJ1-2; v_call: TRBV6-1; d_call: NA; cdr3_aa: CASRPGPGPNYGYTF; cdr3_nt: TGTGCCAGCCGACCAGGCCCGGGGCCGAACTATGGCTACACCTTC
clone_size: many; j_call: TRBJ2-4; v_call: TRBV28; d_call: NA; cdr3_aa: CASSPPWGTENIQYF; cdr3_nt: TGTGCCAGCAGCCCACCGTGGGGGACGGAAAACATTCAGTACTTC
clone_size: many; j_call: TRBJ2-7; v_call: TRBV7-9; d_call: NA; cdr3_aa: CASSPLNEQYF; cdr3_nt: TGTGCCAGCAGCCCTCTTAACGAGCAGTACTTC
clone_size: many; j_call: TRBJ2-3; v_call: TRBV27; d_call: NA; cdr3_aa: CASSLRSQLGAQYF; cdr3_nt: TGTGCCAGCAGTTTAAGATCTCAGTTGGGGGCGCAGTATTTT
clone_size: many; j_call: TRBJ2-7; v_call: TRBV5-1; d_call: NA; cdr3_aa: CASSLGDRAYEQYF; cdr3_nt: TGCGCCAGCAGCTTGGGAGACAGAGCCTACGAGCAGTACTTC
clone_size: many; j_call: TRBJ2-5; v_call: TRBV5-1; d_call: TRBD2; cdr3_aa: CASSLVSGGGETQYF; cdr3_nt: TGCGCCAGCAGCTTGGTTAGCGGGGGTGGAGAGACCCAGTACTTC
clone_size: NA; j_call: TRBJ2-7; v_call: TRBV10-3; d_call: TRBD1; cdr3_aa: CAISGGDRVYEQYF; cdr3_nt: TGTGCCATCAGTGGCGGGGACAGGGTCTACGAGCAGTACTTC
clone_size: many; j_call: TRBJ1-6; v_call: TRBV25-1; d_call: NA; cdr3_aa: CASRQGGTYNSPLHF; cdr3_nt: TGTGCCAGCAGACAGGGAGGCACCTATAATTCACCCCTCCACTTT
clone_size: many; j_call: TRBJ2-7; v_call: TRBV12-3/TRBV12-4; d_call: TRBD2; cdr3_aa: CASSYVTPGGEQYF; cdr3_nt: TGTGCCAGCAGTTATGTAACGCCGGGGGGCGAGCAGTACTTC
clone_size: few; j_call: TRBJ1-2; v_call: TRBV6-2/TRBV6-3; d_call: TRBD1; cdr3_aa: CASRNGGGWGYTF; cdr3_nt: TGTGCCAGCAGAAACGGAGGGGGCTGGGGCTACACCTTC
clone_size: many; j_call: TRBJ2-4; v_call: TRBV4-1; d_call: TRBD2; cdr3_aa: CASRPTSGGAKNIQYF; cdr3_nt: TGCGCCAGCCGCCCCACTAGCGGGGGGGCCAAAAACATTCAGTACTTC
clone_size: many; j_call: TRBJ2-7; v_call: TRBV4-3; d_call: NA; cdr3_aa: CASSQDVGQNYEQYF; cdr3_nt: TGCGCCAGCAGCCAAGACGTCGGGCAGAACTACGAGCAGTACTTC
clone_size: many; j_call: TRBJ2-1; v_call: TRBV5-1; d_call: NA; cdr3_aa: CASSSETGRQDEQFF; cdr3_nt: TGCGCCAGCAGCTCGGAGACAGGGAGGCAAGATGAGCAGTTCTTC
clone_size: many; j_call: TRBJ1-5; v_call: TRBV28; d_call: TRBD1; cdr3_aa: CASSLPTGSNQPQHF; cdr3_nt: TGTGCCAGCAGTTTACCGACAGGGAGCAATCAGCCCCAGCATTTT
clone_size: many; j_call: TRBJ1-1; v_call: TRBV5-1; d_call: TRBD1; cdr3_aa: CASSRHGGETGGTEAFF; cdr3_nt: TGCGCCAGCAGCCGCCACGGGGGGGAAACAGGGGGAACTGAAGCTTTCTTT
clone_size: many; j_call: TRBJ1-5; v_call: TRBV6-5; d_call: NA; cdr3_aa: CASSYQGGNQPQHF; cdr3_nt: TGTGCCAGCAGTTACCAGGGCGGCAATCAGCCCCAGCATTTT
clone_size: many; j_call: TRBJ1-3; v_call: TRBV29-1; d_call: NA; cdr3_aa: CSVSRDTNTIYF; cdr3_nt: TGCAGCGTTTCCCGGGACACCAACACCATATATTTT
clone_size: many; j_call: TRBJ2-3; v_call: TRBV9; d_call: TRBD2; cdr3_aa: CASSPGLASSTDTQYF; cdr3_nt: TGTGCCAGCAGCCCAGGACTAGCGAGTAGCACAGATACGCAGTATTTT
clone_size: few; j_call: TRBJ1-2; v_call: TRBV7-2; d_call: NA; cdr3_aa: CASSQLIPYGYTF; cdr3_nt: TGTGCCAGCAGCCAGTTGATCCCATATGGCTACACCTTC
clone_size: many; j_call: TRBJ1-4; v_call: TRBV6-1; d_call: NA; cdr3_aa: CASSPVRNEKLFF; cdr3_nt: TGTGCCAGCAGTCCCGTCCGTAATGAAAAACTGTTTTTT